Listed here is a single T cell receptor beta chain. Its matching antigen is unknown. The sample belongs to a study of T cell responses to AZD1222 COVID-19 vaccine. Clones were sequenced by immunoSEQ multiplex PCR, and TCRdb holds only the in-frame ones, with some missing. This table holds some 82,000 clones, around 89% found once. General observations from the study: Females outnumbered males among donors, who were mostly white British; clonal diversity was possibly underestimated. The study identified only a handful of AZD1222 recipients as seropositive at baseline. Within unmutated variant regions lay the reported targets of nearly half of spike-specific TCRs.

V lost 3 bases to trimming and J lost 6 bases, with 13 bases between them. The CDR3 runs 13 residues. CDR1 is DFQATT, CDR2 SNEGSKA, per germline (reference sequence). The TCR comes from an adult in good health. The chain carries TRBV20-1 and TRBJ2-3; D is undetermined. The specimen comprised peripheral blood, sampled on day 0 of AZD1222 vaccination. CDR3 sequence: CSASGELPDTQYF. The CDR3 DNA sequence: TGCAGTGCTAGTGGGGAACTGCCGGATACGCAGTATTTT.